This T cell receptor beta chain was recovered during a study of blood T cell repertoires in COVID-19. Study information: Material from acute and convalescent COVID-19 was sourced from the United States, Italy and Spain. PBMCs, B-cell-depleted T cells, or T cells provided the cDNA or gDNA that made up the material.

V shed 7 bases and J shed 6 bases, with 16 bases lying between them. Germline V lookup: CDR1 MDHEN, CDR2 SYDVKM. CDR3 length equals 14 residues. This clone was counted ten times or more. Here immunoSEQ multiplex PCR was the method, and the copy in TCRdb shows in-frame clones only, minus some. The table includes around 210,000 clones, 65% to 90% detected once. V and J are TRBV28 and TRBJ1-3; a weak D match, TRBD1 (5 bases). The sequencing sample was made of peripheral blood. The TCR was taken from a man in his fifties or sixties with COVID-19, enrolled during active disease. The CDR3 region is CASNIGGGANTIYF. The DNA of the CDR3 is TGTGCCAGCAATATCGGCGGTGGGGCAAACACCATATATTTT.